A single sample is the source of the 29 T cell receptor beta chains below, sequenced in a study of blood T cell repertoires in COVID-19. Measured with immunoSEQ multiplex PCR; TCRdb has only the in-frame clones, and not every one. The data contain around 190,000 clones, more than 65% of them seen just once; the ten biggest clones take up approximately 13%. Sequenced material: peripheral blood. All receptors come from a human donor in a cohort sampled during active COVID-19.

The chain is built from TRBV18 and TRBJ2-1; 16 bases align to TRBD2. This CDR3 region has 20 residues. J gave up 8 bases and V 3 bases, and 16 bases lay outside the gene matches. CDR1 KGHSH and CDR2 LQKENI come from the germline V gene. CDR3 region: CASSPGPGLAGGRGGDEQFF. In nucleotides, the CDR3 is TGTGCCAGCTCACCGGGACCGGGACTAGCGGGAGGGCGAGGGGGCGATGAGCAGTTCTTC.

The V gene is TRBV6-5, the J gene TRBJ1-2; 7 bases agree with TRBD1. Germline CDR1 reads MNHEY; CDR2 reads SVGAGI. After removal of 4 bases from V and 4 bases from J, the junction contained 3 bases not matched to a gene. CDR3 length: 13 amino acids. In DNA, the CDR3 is TGTGCCAGCAGTTGGAGGGACAGCTATGGCTACACCTTC. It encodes CASSWRDSYGYTF.

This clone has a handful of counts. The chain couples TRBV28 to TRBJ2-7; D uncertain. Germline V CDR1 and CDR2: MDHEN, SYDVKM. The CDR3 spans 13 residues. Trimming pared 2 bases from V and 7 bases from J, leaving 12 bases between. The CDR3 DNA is TGTGCCAGCAGTTTACAACACCCGCTTGAGCAGTACTTC. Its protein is CASSLQHPLEQYF.

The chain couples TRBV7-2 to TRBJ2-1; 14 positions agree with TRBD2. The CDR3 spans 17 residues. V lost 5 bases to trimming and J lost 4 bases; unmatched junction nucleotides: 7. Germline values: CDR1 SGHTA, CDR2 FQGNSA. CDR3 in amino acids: CASSPRLAGGQYNEQFF. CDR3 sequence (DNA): TGTGCCAGCAGCCCTCGACTAGCGGGAGGGCAATACAATGAGCAGTTCTTC.

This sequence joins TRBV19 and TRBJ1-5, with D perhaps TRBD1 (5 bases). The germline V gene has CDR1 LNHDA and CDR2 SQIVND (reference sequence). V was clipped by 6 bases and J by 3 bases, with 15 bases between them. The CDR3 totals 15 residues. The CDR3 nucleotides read TGTGCCAGTAGGGTCGGGGGAAAGTCCAATCAGCCCCAGCATTTT. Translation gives CASRVGGKSNQPQHF.

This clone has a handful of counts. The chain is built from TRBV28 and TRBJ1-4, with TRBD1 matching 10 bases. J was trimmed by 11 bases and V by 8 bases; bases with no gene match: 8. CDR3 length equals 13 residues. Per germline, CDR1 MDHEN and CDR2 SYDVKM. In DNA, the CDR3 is TGTGCCAGCCTCCGGGACAGGGGTAGGAAACTGTTTTTT. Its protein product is CASLRDRGRKLFF.

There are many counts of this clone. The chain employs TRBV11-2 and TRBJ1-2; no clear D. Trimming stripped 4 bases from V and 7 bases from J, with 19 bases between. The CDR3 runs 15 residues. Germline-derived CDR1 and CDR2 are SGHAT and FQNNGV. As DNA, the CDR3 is TGTGCCAGCAGCTCCCAAATCTTTCGCGCCGGTGGCTACACCTTC. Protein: CASSSQIFRAGGYTF.

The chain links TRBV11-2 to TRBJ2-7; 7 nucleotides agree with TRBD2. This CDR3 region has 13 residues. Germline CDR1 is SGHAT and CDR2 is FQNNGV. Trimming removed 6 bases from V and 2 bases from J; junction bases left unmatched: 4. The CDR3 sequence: CASRGGKTYEQYF. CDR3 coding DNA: TGTGCCAGCAGGGGAGGGAAGACCTACGAGCAGTACTTC.

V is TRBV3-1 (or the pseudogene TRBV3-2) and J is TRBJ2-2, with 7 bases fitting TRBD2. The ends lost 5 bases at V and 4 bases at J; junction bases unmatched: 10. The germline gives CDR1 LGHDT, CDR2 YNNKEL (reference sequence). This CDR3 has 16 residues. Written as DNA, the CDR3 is TGTGCCAGCAGCGTGCCCGGGACTACCGCCACCGGGGAGCTGTTTTTT. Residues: CASSVPGTTATGELFF.

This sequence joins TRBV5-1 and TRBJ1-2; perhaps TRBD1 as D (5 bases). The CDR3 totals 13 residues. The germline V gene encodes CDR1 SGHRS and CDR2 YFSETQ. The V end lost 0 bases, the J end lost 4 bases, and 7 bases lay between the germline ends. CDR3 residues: CASSLDRIYGYTF. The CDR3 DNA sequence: TGCGCCAGCAGCTTGGACAGGATCTATGGCTACACCTTC.

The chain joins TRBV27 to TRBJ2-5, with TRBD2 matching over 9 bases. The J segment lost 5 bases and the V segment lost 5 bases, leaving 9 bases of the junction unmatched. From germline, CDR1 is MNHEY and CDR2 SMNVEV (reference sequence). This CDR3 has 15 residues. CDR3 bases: TGTGCCAGCAGTCCGGGACTAGCCCGAGCGGAGACCCAGTACTTC. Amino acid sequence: CASSPGLARAETQYF.

The CDR3 here is CASSATGATGELFF. DNA for the CDR3: TGTGCCAGCAGCGCGACAGGGGCTACCGGGGAGCTGTTTTTT. The chain joins TRBV9 to TRBJ2-2; the match to TRBD1 covers 8 bases. The CDR3 is made up of 14 amino acids. Germline-derived CDR1 and CDR2 are SGDLS and YYNGEE. V lost 3 bases and J lost 5; bases outside the gene matches: 3.

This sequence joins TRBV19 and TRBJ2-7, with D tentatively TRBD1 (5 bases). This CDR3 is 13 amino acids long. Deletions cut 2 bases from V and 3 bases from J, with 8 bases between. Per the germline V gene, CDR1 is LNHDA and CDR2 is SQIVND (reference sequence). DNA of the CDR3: TGTGCCAGTAGTATAAACAGGTTCTACGAGCAGTACTTC. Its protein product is CASSINRFYEQYF.

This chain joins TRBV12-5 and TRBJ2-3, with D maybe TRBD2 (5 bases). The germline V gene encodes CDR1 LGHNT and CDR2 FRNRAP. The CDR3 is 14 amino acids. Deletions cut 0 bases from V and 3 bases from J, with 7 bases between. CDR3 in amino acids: CASGLVLGTDTQYF. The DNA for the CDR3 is TGTGCTAGTGGTTTGGTACTAGGGACAGATACGCAGTATTTT.

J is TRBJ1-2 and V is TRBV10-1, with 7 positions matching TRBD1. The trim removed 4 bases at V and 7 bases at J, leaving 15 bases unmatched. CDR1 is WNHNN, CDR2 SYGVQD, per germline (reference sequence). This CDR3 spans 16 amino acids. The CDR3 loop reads CASSATGTEGLLGYTF. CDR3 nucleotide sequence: TGCGCCAGCAGTGCAACCGGGACAGAGGGATTGCTTGGCTACACCTTC.

The DNA of the CDR3 is TGTGCCAGCAGTGAAGTCGGGAGGTCCTACGAGCAGTACTTC. It translates to CASSEVGRSYEQYF. This chain uses TRBV2 with TRBJ2-7; 7 bases are shared with TRBD2. The CDR3 spans 14 residues. CDR1 is SNHLY, CDR2 FYNNEI, per germline. The V segment lost 1 base and the J segment 1 base; nucleotides outside the gene matches: 1.

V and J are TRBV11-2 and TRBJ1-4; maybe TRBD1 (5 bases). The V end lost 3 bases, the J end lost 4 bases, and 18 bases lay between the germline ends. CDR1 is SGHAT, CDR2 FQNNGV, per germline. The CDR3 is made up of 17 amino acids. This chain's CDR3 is CASSFHRQTRDNEKLFF. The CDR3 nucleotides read TGTGCCAGCAGCTTTCACCGACAGACTCGAGATAATGAAAAACTGTTTTTT. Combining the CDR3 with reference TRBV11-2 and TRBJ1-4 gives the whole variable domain EAGVAQSPRYKIIEKRQSVAFWCNPISGHATLYWYQQILGQGPKLLIQFQNNGVVDDSQLPKDRFSAERLKGVDSTLKIQPAKLEDSAVYLCASSFHRQTRDNEKLFFGSGTQLSVL.

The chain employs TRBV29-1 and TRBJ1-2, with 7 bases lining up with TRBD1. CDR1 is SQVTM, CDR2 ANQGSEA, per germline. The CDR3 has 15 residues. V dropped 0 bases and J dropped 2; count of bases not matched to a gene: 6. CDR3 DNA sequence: TGCAGCGTTGAAGATTGGGGACAGACGAACTATGGCTACACCTTC. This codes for CSVEDWGQTNYGYTF.

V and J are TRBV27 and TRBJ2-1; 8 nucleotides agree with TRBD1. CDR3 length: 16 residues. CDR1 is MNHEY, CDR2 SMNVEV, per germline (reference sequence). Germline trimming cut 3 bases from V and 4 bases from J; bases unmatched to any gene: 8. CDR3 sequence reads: CASSLATGGSYNEQFF. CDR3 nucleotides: TGTGCCAGCAGTTTGGCAACAGGGGGATCATACAATGAGCAGTTCTTC.

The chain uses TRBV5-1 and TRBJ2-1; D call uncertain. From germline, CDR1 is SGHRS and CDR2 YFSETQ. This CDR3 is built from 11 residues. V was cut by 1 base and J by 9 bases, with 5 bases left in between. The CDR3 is CASSLTAEQFF. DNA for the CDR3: TGCGCCAGCAGCTTGACTGCTGAGCAGTTCTTC.

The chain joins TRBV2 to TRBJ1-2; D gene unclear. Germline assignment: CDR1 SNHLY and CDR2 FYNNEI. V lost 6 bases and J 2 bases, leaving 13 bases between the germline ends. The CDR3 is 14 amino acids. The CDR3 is CASSPSPGNYGYTF. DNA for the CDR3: TGTGCCAGCAGCCCGAGTCCGGGGAACTATGGCTACACCTTC.

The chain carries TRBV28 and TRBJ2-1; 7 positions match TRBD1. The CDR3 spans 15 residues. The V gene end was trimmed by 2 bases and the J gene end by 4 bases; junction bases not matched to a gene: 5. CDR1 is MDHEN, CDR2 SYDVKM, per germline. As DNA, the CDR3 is TGTGCCAGCAGTTTACTACAGGGGTTTTACAATGAGCAGTTCTTC. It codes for CASSLLQGFYNEQFF.

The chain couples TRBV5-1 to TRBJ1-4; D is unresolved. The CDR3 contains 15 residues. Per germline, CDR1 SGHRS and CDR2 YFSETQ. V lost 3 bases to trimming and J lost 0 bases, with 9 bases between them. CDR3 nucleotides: TGCGCCAGCAGCTCAACAGCTGCAACTAATGAAAAACTGTTTTTT. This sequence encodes CASSSTAATNEKLFF.

The CDR3: CASSQTGTLFGEQYF. The CDR3 DNA reads TGTGCCAGCAGTCAAACCGGGACTTTATTCGGCGAGCAGTACTTC. This chain links TRBV6-5 with TRBJ2-7; TRBD2 might be the D (6 bases). This CDR3 spans 15 amino acids. Trimming pared 5 bases from V and 6 bases from J, leaving 20 bases between. The germline gives CDR1 MNHEY, CDR2 SVGAGI.

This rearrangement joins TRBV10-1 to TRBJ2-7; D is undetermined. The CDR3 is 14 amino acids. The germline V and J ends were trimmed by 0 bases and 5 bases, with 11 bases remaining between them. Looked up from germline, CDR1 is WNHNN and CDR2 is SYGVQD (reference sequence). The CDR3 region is CASSESTSVHEQYF. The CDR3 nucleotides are TGCGCCAGCAGTGAGTCGACTTCGGTCCACGAGCAGTACTTC.

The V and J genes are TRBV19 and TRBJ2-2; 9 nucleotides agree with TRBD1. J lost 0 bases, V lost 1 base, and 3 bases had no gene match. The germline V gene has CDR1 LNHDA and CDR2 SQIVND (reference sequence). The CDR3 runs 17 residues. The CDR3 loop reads CASSIGWDRANTGELFF. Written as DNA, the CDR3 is TGTGCCAGTAGTATAGGTTGGGACAGGGCGAACACCGGGGAGCTGTTTTTT.

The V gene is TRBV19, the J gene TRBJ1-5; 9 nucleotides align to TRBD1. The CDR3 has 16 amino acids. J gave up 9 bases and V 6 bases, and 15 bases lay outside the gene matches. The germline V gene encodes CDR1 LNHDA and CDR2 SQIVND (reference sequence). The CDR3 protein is CASSQARGQGGGPQHF. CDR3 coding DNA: TGTGCCAGTAGCCAGGCTAGGGGACAGGGAGGGGGGCCCCAGCATTTT.

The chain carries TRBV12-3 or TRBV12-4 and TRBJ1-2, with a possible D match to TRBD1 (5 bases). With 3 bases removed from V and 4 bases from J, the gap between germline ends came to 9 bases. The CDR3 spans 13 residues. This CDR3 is CASSFTGSYGYTF. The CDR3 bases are TGTGCCAGCAGTTTTACAGGTTCCTATGGCTACACCTTC.

The CDR3 here is CASSWRGTQYF. The CDR3 DNA follows: TGTGCCAGCAGCTGGCGCGGGACCCAGTACTTC. The V and J genes are TRBV7-8 and TRBJ2-5; D is uncertain. Deletions cut 4 bases from V and 7 bases from J, with 7 bases between. Germline CDR1 reads SGHVS; CDR2 reads FQNEAQ. The CDR3 contains 11 residues. The full variable domain, rest sourced from reference TRBV7-8 and TRBJ2-5, is GAGVSQSPRYKVAKRGQDVALRCDPISGHVSLFWYQQALGQGPEFLTYFQNEAQLDKSGLPSDRFFAERPEGSVSTLKIQRTQQEDSAVYLCASSWRGTQYFGPGTRLLVL.